These T cell receptor beta chains were read from a single sample in a study of blood T cell repertoires in COVID-19. Profiling relied on immunoSEQ multiplex PCR, and the TCRdb table lists in-frame clones only, not all of them. The sample lists about 270,000 clones; roughly 90% were seen once. Sequencing was done on a sample of peripheral blood. These receptors all stem from a woman in her twenties or thirties with COVID-19, enrolled during active disease. Both conserved end residues are part of each CDR3. The D gene is left open where the match is weak. Clone size is not always given. Where it is, it says once, few, many or a class for expanded clones.

TGTGCCAGTAGTTGGGGACAGGGTTTTGACGAGCAGTACTTC,CASSWGQGFDEQYF,NA,TRBJ2-7,TRBD1,TRBV19,14
TGCGCCAGCAGTCCGTCCCCCGCGGTGGGTGATACGCAGTATTTT,CASSPSPAVGDTQYF,NA,TRBJ2-3,NA,TRBV10-1,15
TGCGCCAGCAGTGTTGGAGGGACCTACAATGAGCAGTTCTTC,CASSVGGTYNEQFF,NA,TRBJ2-1,NA,TRBV10-1,14
TGTGCCAGCAGCTTAGTTTGTGATTCTTGCAGGGCGACTCCCTACGAGCAGTACTTC,CASSLVCDSCRATPYEQYF,NA,TRBJ2-7,NA,TRBV7-9,19
TGTGCCAGCAGTTCCCCGGGAATGCACACTGAAGCTTTCTTT,CASSSPGMHTEAFF,few,TRBJ1-1,NA,TRBV28,14
TGCAGCGTCTGGCTAGACAGGACCTCGGTAGACTATGGCTACACCTTC,CSVWLDRTSVDYGYTF,NA,TRBJ1-2,NA,TRBV29-1,16
TGTGCCAGCAGTCTCGTCGATTCACCCCTCCACTTT,CASSLVDSPLHF,NA,TRBJ1-6,NA,TRBV28,12
TGTGCCAGCAGCGGCAGGGGGGTTGGGAATGAAAAACTGTTTTTT,CASSGRGVGNEKLFF,NA,TRBJ1-4,TRBD1,TRBV5-4,15
TGTGCCAGCAGCTTAATCGTGGGTCCAGCGACTGAAGCTTTCTTT,CASSLIVGPATEAFF,NA,TRBJ1-1,NA,TRBV7-9,15
TGTGCCAGCAGTGTCTCGAGACAGGGGGGACAAGAGACCCAGTACTTC,CASSVSRQGGQETQYF,NA,TRBJ2-5,TRBD1,TRBV6-1,16
TGCGCCAGCAGTGAATCGTCTAGCGGGGCTTACAATGAGCAGTTCTTC,CASSESSSGAYNEQFF,NA,TRBJ2-1,TRBD2,TRBV10-2,16
TGCGCCAGCAGCTTATCACTAGCCTCTAACTATGGCTACACCTTC,CASSLSLASNYGYTF,NA,TRBJ1-2,NA,TRBV5-1,15
TGTGCCAGCAGTGATAGACAGTGGCCGGGAGCCTCCGGAAACACCATATATTTT,CASSDRQWPGASGNTIYF,NA,TRBJ1-3,NA,TRBV2,18
TGTGCCAGCAGCTCGGGACAGGGGCTACCTACTAGCACAGATACGCAGTATTTT,CASSSGQGLPTSTDTQYF,NA,TRBJ2-3,TRBD1,TRBV5-8,18
TGCGCCAGCAGCCAAGAATTGGGGCAGCTCACCGGGGAGCTGTTTTTT,CASSQELGQLTGELFF,NA,TRBJ2-2,NA,TRBV4-1,16
TGTGCCATCAGTGACCCAGGGGTGGACAATGAGCAGTTCTTC,CAISDPGVDNEQFF,NA,TRBJ2-1,NA,TRBV10-3,14
TGCAGCGTTAAACAGGGTAGCAACTCTGGAAACACCATATATTTT,CSVKQGSNSGNTIYF,NA,TRBJ1-3,NA,TRBV29-1,15